Detailed here is one T cell receptor (beta chain). The source of the sample is a study of blood T cell repertoires in COVID-19. Study summary: Italy, Spain and the United States were the sources of the convalescent and acute COVID-19 samples. PBMCs, B-cell-depleted T cells, or T cells provided the cDNA or gDNA that made up the material.

As handled by the study authors: Reference gene primer amplification in the assay estimated nucleated cell counts. Produced via immunoSEQ multiplex PCR; TCRdb's table is partial and in-frame only. V and J calls plus clone size are reproduced from that table; the DNA served to infer D and trimming. The sample carries tens of thousands of clones, about 85% recorded once. The germline CDR1 and CDR2 sequences are MDHEN and SYDVKM. The CDR3 loop spans 14 amino acids. The junction had 7 bases not matched to a gene; V was cut back by 6 bases and J by 4 bases. The sample taken for sequencing was peripheral blood. The chain links TRBV28 to TRBJ2-7; 9 bases match TRBD2. The TCR sequence derives from a man older than 75 with acute or convalescent COVID-19. The CDR3 region has the DNA TGTGCCAGCAGATTGGGACTAGCTGGTTACGAGCAGTACTTC. Translating it yields CASRLGLAGYEQYF.